The 26 T cell receptor beta chains presented below share a single source sample, sequenced in a study of blood T cells in healthy people across ages. Together with a sample-barcoded 5' primer, a J-beta primer mix was included in a second PCR lasting about 6 to 11 cycles. TCRdb analysed the 5' RACE reads with MiXCR anew, one entry per CDR3 protein. The sample lists around 790,000 distinct CDR3 sequences, around 45% occurring once. Sequencing input: blood. These receptors all stem from a man between 60 and 75 years old in good health.

CDR3 protein: CASSLARGTTDTQYF. In nucleotides, the CDR3 is TGTGCCAGCAGTTTAGCACGGGGGACCACAGATACGCAGTATTTT. The chain couples TRBV12-3 or TRBV12-4 to TRBJ2-3; a possible D gene is TRBD2 (6 bases). V was pared by 0 bases and J by 2 bases, with 9 bases between. CDR3 length: 15 amino acids.

The J gene is TRBJ2-3, the V gene TRBV20-1; TRBD2 matches at 12 bases. The CDR3 totals 14 residues. Germline V gives CDR1 DFQATT, CDR2 SNEGSKA (reference sequence). V shed 4 bases and J 5 bases; nucleotides not matched to a gene: 4. Here the CDR3 reads CSAMTSGGRDTQYF. The CDR3 nucleotides read TGCAGTGCTATGACTAGCGGGGGTCGAGATACGCAGTATTTT.

This clonotype turned up a few times. The chain combines TRBV5-1 with TRBJ2-5; no clear D. The CDR3 length is 13 residues. The germline gives CDR1 SGHRS, CDR2 YFSETQ. The germline V and J ends were trimmed by 3 bases and 5 bases, with 11 bases remaining between them. The CDR3 sequence: CASSSVGRETQYF. CDR3 DNA: TGCGCCAGCAGCTCCGTTGGTAGGGAGACCCAGTACTTC.

The CDR3 DNA reads TGTGCCAGCAGTCAGAACAGGGCGGGGAACACTGAAGCTTTCTTT. As protein: CASSQNRAGNTEAFF. V and J are TRBV6-2 or TRBV6-3 and TRBJ1-1, with a possible D match to TRBD1 (6 bases). The CDR3 has 15 amino acids. Deletions cut 5 bases from V and 1 base from J, with 14 bases between. Germline V gives CDR1 MNHEY, CDR2 SVGEGT.

This rearrangement joins TRBV7-2 to TRBJ2-7; D is uncertain. Trimming removed 5 bases at V and 5 bases at J, with 13 bases between. Germline-derived CDR1 and CDR2 are SGHTA and FQGNSA. The CDR3 runs 13 residues. CDR3 sequence: CASSTDPDDEQYF. The CDR3, as DNA: TGTGCCAGCAGCACCGACCCGGACGACGAGCAGTACTTC.

Concerning this clonotype: An end of the junction does not agree with germline; a read error may underlie this. The chain uses TRBV27 and TRBJ2-7; 10 positions match TRBD1. Germline V gives CDR1 MNHEY, CDR2 SMNVEV (reference sequence). The CDR3 sequence is 16 residues long. The CDR3 DNA follows: TGTGCCAACAGTTCTTGGGGACAGGGGAAGGAATACGAGCAGTACTTC. Its translation is CANSSWGQGKEYEQYF.

This clonotype was seen a few times. The J gene is TRBJ2-5, the V gene TRBV20-1; maybe TRBD1 (6 bases). Trimming stripped 0 bases from V and 10 bases from J, with 18 bases between. Germline CDR1 and CDR2: DFQATT and SNEGSKA (reference sequence). The CDR3 has 14 amino acids. CDR3 sequence (DNA): TGCAGTGCTAGAGATAGCGACCAGGGGAGAGACCAGTACTTC. This translates into CSARDSDQGRDQYF.

The V and J genes are TRBV4-3 and TRBJ2-7; no clear D. The CDR3 extends over 12 amino acids. Germline CDR1 LGHNA, CDR2 YSLEER. The V and J ends lost 2 bases and 2 bases respectively, with 4 bases between them. The CDR3 DNA reads as TGCGCCAGCAGCCAACAGACCTACGAGCAGTACTTC. Its protein product is CASSQQTYEQYF.

The chain employs TRBV12-3 or TRBV12-4 and TRBJ2-5, with D perhaps given as TRBD1 or TRBD2 (6 bases each). V lost 2 bases to trimming and J lost 5 bases, with 12 bases between them. The CDR3 loop spans 14 amino acids. As DNA, the CDR3 is TGTGCCAGCAGTTTAAGGGGGGAAGGGGAGACCCAGTACTTC. This translates into CASSLRGEGETQYF.

This clonotype appeared a few times. The CDR3 DNA follows: TGCGCCAGCAGCTTGGTTTCGGGACAGGGTTACGAGCAGTACTTC. It specifies CASSLVSGQGYEQYF. The chain carries TRBV5-1 and TRBJ2-7; TRBD1 aligns across 9 bases. The ends lost 0 bases at V and 4 bases at J; junction bases unmatched: 5. CDR3 length equals 15 residues. Germline CDR1 SGHRS, CDR2 YFSETQ.

Many counts were recorded for this clonotype. The chain uses TRBV21-1 and TRBJ2-5; the table's D call, TRBD1, has no DNA check behind it. TRBV21-1 is assigned pseudogene status. This CDR3 comprises 12 residues. The CDR3 nucleotides are TGTGCCAGCAGTGGGGCAGGGGCCACCCAGTACTTC. Translating gives CASSGAGATQYF.

This sequence joins TRBV6-5 and TRBJ1-1; D remains ambiguous. Between the trimmed V and J ends, which lost 3 bases and 5 bases, there was a span of 16 bases. The CDR3 loop spans 15 amino acids. The germline gives CDR1 MNHEY, CDR2 SVGAGI. CDR3 nucleotides: TGTGCCAGCAGTTATGCGGACCGCCGAAGGACTGAAGCTTTCTTT. This codes for CASSYADRRRTEAFF.

The rearrangement uses TRBV6-2 or TRBV6-3 and TRBJ1-1; 8 bases map to TRBD1. V lost 2 bases to trimming and J lost 7 bases; unmatched junction nucleotides: 15. This CDR3 is built from 17 residues. Germline assignment: CDR1 MNHEY and CDR2 SVGEGT. This chain's CDR3 is CASSYHRRGRVEDEAFF. As DNA, the CDR3 is TGTGCCAGCAGTTACCACCGCAGGGGGCGCGTTGAGGATGAAGCTTTCTTT.

The chain joins TRBV6-2 or TRBV6-3 to TRBJ1-5, with 9 bases aligning to TRBD1. Trimming removed 4 bases from V and 5 bases from J; junction bases left unmatched: 6. This CDR3 region has 15 residues. In germline, CDR1 is MNHEY, CDR2 SVGEGT. The CDR3 region is CASSSPRDRDQPQHF. CDR3 sequence (DNA): TGTGCCAGCAGTTCCCCTCGGGACAGGGATCAGCCCCAGCATTTT.

V is TRBV6-1 and J is TRBJ1-1; the D gene is possibly TRBD1 (5 bases). The length of the CDR3 is 14 residues. V shed 4 bases and J shed 3 bases, with 12 bases lying between them. CDR1 is MNHNS and CDR2 is SASEGT in the germline V gene. CDR3 bases: TGTGCCAGCAGTGGGGACTGGAGGGACACTGAAGCTTTCTTT. This translates into CASSGDWRDTEAFF.

This clonotype was found a few times. V gene TRBV5-4 combines with J gene TRBJ1-2; 8 bases match TRBD1. Germline trimming cut 4 bases from V and 13 bases from J; bases unmatched to any gene: 15. Germline CDR1 SGHNT, CDR2 YYREEE (reference sequence). The CDR3 contains 14 residues. The CDR3 DNA sequence: TGTGCCAGCAGCCGTGGGGCGGGACAGGCCCTCCTCACCTTC. Translating it yields CASSRGAGQALLTF.

The chain recombines TRBV5-1 with TRBJ2-1; 11 positions match TRBD2. This CDR3 comprises 16 residues. Unmatched junction bases numbered 5, after V lost 1 base and J lost 5 bases. Germline lookup yields CDR1 SGHRS and CDR2 YFSETQ. CDR3 protein: CASSLWNSGGDNEQFF. The CDR3 nucleotides are TGCGCCAGCAGCTTGTGGAATAGCGGGGGGGACAATGAGCAGTTCTTC.

Only a few counts were recorded for this clonotype. CDR3 nucleotide sequence: TGCGCCAGCAGCCAAGATTTGTTCGGGGGACTCAATCAGCCCCAGCATTTT. Protein sequence: CASSQDLFGGLNQPQHF. The V and J genes are TRBV4-1 and TRBJ1-5; maybe TRBD1 (5 bases). V was pared by 0 bases and J by 3 bases, with 15 bases between. The germline V gene has CDR1 MGHRA and CDR2 YSYEKL. CDR3 length: 17 amino acids.

This clonotype has just a few counts. The chain has TRBV7-9 and TRBJ1-4; D call uncertain. Trimming stripped 1 base from V and 0 bases from J, with 9 bases between. The CDR3 has 16 amino acids. Germline V lookup: CDR1 SEHNR, CDR2 FQNEAQ (reference sequence). The CDR3 DNA sequence: TGTGCCAGCAGCTTAGTTGCTGTAGCAACTAATGAAAAACTGTTTTTT. It yields the protein CASSLVAVATNEKLFF. Full variable domain (remainder filled in from reference TRBV7-9 and TRBJ1-4): DTGVSQNPRHKITKRGQNVTFRCDPISEHNRLYWYRQTLGQGPEFLTYFQNEAQLEKSRLLSDRFSAERPKGSFSTLEIQRTEQGDSAMYLCASSLVAVATNEKLFFGSGTQLSVL.

This clonotype was detected only a few times. This chain joins TRBV12-3 or TRBV12-4 and TRBJ2-7; D tentatively reads TRBD1 or TRBD2 (5 bases each). The V end lost 4 bases, the J end lost 3 bases, and 10 bases lay between the germline ends. The CDR3 has 13 amino acids. CDR3 region: CASSSLGGYEQYF. The CDR3 DNA is TGTGCCAGCAGTTCGCTTGGGGGCTACGAGCAGTACTTC.

This clonotype has ten or more counts. This sequence joins TRBV7-2 and TRBJ2-7; D unresolved. The V gene lost 5 bases and the J gene lost 3 bases, with 11 bases spanning the gap. Germline values: CDR1 SGHTA, CDR2 FQGNSA. The CDR3 spans 13 residues. CDR3 residues: CASSPGPGYEQYF. The CDR3 nucleotides are TGTGCCAGCAGCCCAGGACCCGGCTACGAGCAGTACTTC.

This chain joins TRBV7-3 and TRBJ1-2; 10 positions match TRBD1. Germline CDR1 is SGHTA and CDR2 is FQGTGA. The V gene end was trimmed by 2 bases and the J gene end by 5 bases; junction bases not matched to a gene: 8. This CDR3 is 16 amino acids long. For the CDR3, the DNA is TGTGCCAGCAGCTTAGGAGGGGGGACAGGGGATTATGGCTACACCTTC. It codes for CASSLGGGTGDYGYTF.

The V call is TRBV7-9, the J call TRBJ2-5, with D uncertain. CDR3 length: 14 amino acids. Trimming removed 2 bases at V and 11 bases at J, with 18 bases between. Germline assignment: CDR1 SEHNR and CDR2 FQNEAQ (reference sequence). DNA of the CDR3: TGTGCCAGCAGCTTAAGTCCAGCCTACAATGAGCAGTACTTC. Its translation: CASSLSPAYNEQYF.

The J gene is TRBJ2-3, the V gene TRBV7-9, with 9 positions matching TRBD1. The CDR3 sequence is 16 residues long. Looked up from germline, CDR1 is SEHNR and CDR2 is FQNEAQ (reference sequence). Losses at the gene ends were 4 bases for V and 3 bases for J; bases not matched to a gene: 8. In DNA, the CDR3 is TGTGCCAGCAGCTACCCTCGGACAGGGGCTACAGATACGCAGTATTTT. The encoded protein is CASSYPRTGATDTQYF.

The chain links TRBV6-6 to TRBJ1-5, with D tentatively TRBD1 (5 bases). Trimming pared 4 bases from V and 7 bases from J, leaving 23 bases between. The CDR3 loop spans 17 amino acids. Germline values: CDR1 MNHNY, CDR2 SVGAGI (reference sequence). CDR3 DNA sequence: TGTGCCAGCAGTTTAATATATGGGAAGGGAGGGGAACAGCCCCAGCATTTT. Encoded protein: CASSLIYGKGGEQPQHF.

This chain connects TRBV20-1 to TRBJ2-3; D possibly corresponds to TRBD2 (6 bases). The V and J ends lost 3 bases and 2 bases respectively, with 15 bases between them. This CDR3 is 15 amino acids long. CDR1 DFQATT and CDR2 SNEGSKA come from the germline V gene (reference sequence). The CDR3 coding sequence is TGCAGTGCTAGTGACCGGGGACTTTACACAGATACGCAGTATTTT. Its protein is CSASDRGLYTDTQYF.